This entry lists 29 T cell receptor beta chains sequenced from one sample in a study of blood T cell repertoires in COVID-19. Some clones are missing from TCRdb's copy, which holds only in-frame ones; the method was immunoSEQ multiplex PCR. The sample has around 250,000 clones; about 91% are singletons. Source material: PBMCs or T cells enriched from blood (not recorded which). These receptors all come from a human donor in a cohort exposed to, infected with or recovered from COVID-19 (not recorded which). The donor label of this sample is uncertain.

The gene calls are TRBV7-2 and TRBJ1-2, with 7 bases aligning to TRBD1. J was trimmed by 8 bases and V by 5 bases; bases with no gene match: 5. In germline, CDR1 is SGHTA, CDR2 FQGNSA. The CDR3 length is 12 residues. DNA for the CDR3: TGTGCCAGCAGCGCTTCAGGGGGAGGCTACACCTTC. Protein sequence: CASSASGGGYTF.

This rearrangement joins TRBV30 to TRBJ1-6; D remains ambiguous. The germline gives CDR1 GTSNPN, CDR2 SVGIG (reference sequence). V shed 0 bases and J shed 3 bases, with 21 bases lying between them. This CDR3 is built from 19 residues. The CDR3 spells CAWSVSLASSSIYNSPLHF. In DNA, the CDR3 is TGTGCCTGGAGTGTATCTCTGGCCAGTTCTTCAATCTATAATTCACCCCTCCACTTT.

Points on this clone: Other nucleotide sequences in the sample specify the same CDR3. The gene calls are TRBV5-1 and TRBJ1-1, with 9 bases that match TRBD1. Trimming at V came to 4 bases and at J to 2 bases, leaving 3 bases not matched to a gene. The CDR3 has 14 residues. Germline CDR1 is SGHRS and CDR2 is YFSETQ. This CDR3 is CASSGGQGNTEAFF. CDR3 nucleotides: TGCGCCAGCAGCGGGGGACAGGGTAACACTGAAGCTTTCTTT.

As for this clone: Other DNA sequences in the same sample also yield this CDR3. The chain employs TRBV4-3 and TRBJ2-1; D perhaps matches TRBD2 (5 bases). V lost 1 base and J 7 bases, leaving 8 bases between the germline ends. The CDR3 extends over 13 amino acids. Germline assignment: CDR1 LGHNA and CDR2 YSLEER. Here the CDR3 reads CASSQVRGNEQFF. As DNA, the CDR3 is TGCGCCAGCAGCCAAGTCCGCGGGAATGAGCAGTTCTTC.

In this sample, this clone turned up once. The V call is TRBV15, the J call TRBJ2-3, with TRBD2 as a possible D gene (5 bases). The CDR3 loop spans 15 amino acids. Germline CDR1 is LNHNV and CDR2 is YYDKDF (reference sequence). V was clipped by 1 base and J by 3 bases, with 11 bases between them. The CDR3 sequence: CATSRGTGVTDTQYF. The CDR3 DNA reads TGTGCCACCAGCAGAGGAACCGGGGTGACAGATACGCAGTATTTT. Full variable domain (rest looked up from reference TRBV15 and TRBJ2-3): DAMVIQNPRYQVTQFGKPVTLSCSQTLNHNVMYWYQQKSSQAPKLLFHYYDKDFNNEADTPDNFQSRRPNTSFCFLDIRSPGLGDTAMYLCATSRGTGVTDTQYFGPGTRLTVL.

The chain is built from TRBV18 and TRBJ2-7; D not certain. The CDR3 totals 12 residues. Trimming took off 0 bases at V and 13 bases at J, with 13 bases between the two ends. Germline values: CDR1 KGHSH, CDR2 LQKENI. The CDR3 spells CASSPPSGDFYF. In DNA form, the CDR3 reads TGTGCCAGCTCACCACCGTCAGGCGATTTTTACTTC. Full variable domain (rest looked up from reference TRBV18 and TRBJ2-7): NAGVMQNPRHLVRRRGQEARLRCSPMKGHSHVYWYRQLPEEGLKFMVYLQKENIIDESGMPKERFSAEFPKEGPSILRIQQVVRGDSAAYFCASSPPSGDFYFGPGTRLTVT.

A single count supports this clone. The rearrangement joins TRBV5-1 to TRBJ2-5; possible D gene TRBD2, 5 bases. The CDR3 is 14 residues long. V lost 4 bases and J lost 0, with 10 bases in between. Germline V gives CDR1 SGHRS, CDR2 YFSETQ. CDR3 coding DNA: TGCGCCAGCAGCCCTCTCGGGGACCAAGAGACCCAGTACTTC. Protein product: CASSPLGDQETQYF.

The chain joins TRBV7-2 to TRBJ2-7; D remains ambiguous. The CDR3 covers 15 residues. The V gene lost 1 base and the J gene lost 1 base, with 11 bases spanning the gap. CDR1 and CDR2 from the germline V gene are SGHTA and FQGNSA. As DNA, the CDR3 is TGTGCCAGCAGCTTAGAGAGGCTTTTATCCTACGAGCAGTACTTC. Translating gives CASSLERLLSYEQYF.

The chain carries TRBV7-9 and TRBJ2-3; possibly TRBD1 for D (6 bases). CDR3 size: 15 residues. Germline V gene sequence: CDR1 SEHNR, CDR2 FQNEAQ (reference sequence). Trimming cost V 7 bases and J 1 base, with 15 bases left between them. CDR3 amino acids: CASKQGRFGTDTQYF. CDR3 bases: TGTGCCAGCAAACAGGGTCGATTTGGCACAGATACGCAGTATTTT. Full variable domain (missing parts from reference TRBV7-9 and TRBJ2-3): DTGVSQNPRHKITKRGQNVTFRCDPISEHNRLYWYRQTLGQGPEFLTYFQNEAQLEKSRLLSDRFSAERPKGSFSTLEIQRTEQGDSAMYLCASKQGRFGTDTQYFGPGTRLTVL.

The chain combines TRBV11-2 with TRBJ2-3; 7 nucleotides match TRBD2. CDR3 length: 14 residues. Germline trimming cut 6 bases from V and 1 base from J; bases unmatched to any gene: 4. Germline CDR1 SGHAT, CDR2 FQNNGV. The CDR3 DNA is TGTGCCAGCAGGGGTCTAGCGGGCACAGATACGCAGTATTTT. Protein: CASRGLAGTDTQYF.

The chain links TRBV4-1 to TRBJ1-6; D call uncertain. The CDR3 spans 17 residues. Germline lookup yields CDR1 MGHRA and CDR2 YSYEKL. Trimming pared 5 bases from V and 0 bases from J, leaving 14 bases between. The CDR3 DNA is TGCGCCAGCAGCACTATAGACCGAAGCTCCTATAATTCACCCCTCCACTTT. Translating gives CASSTIDRSSYNSPLHF.

The V gene is TRBV5-1, the J gene TRBJ2-7; possible D gene TRBD1, 7 bases. Germline loops: CDR1 SGHRS, CDR2 YFSETQ. The V end lost 3 bases, the J end lost 3 bases, and 16 bases lay between the germline ends. The CDR3 has 15 amino acids. The CDR3 spells CASSSGGGGIYEQYF. CDR3 sequence (DNA): TGCGCCAGCAGCTCTGGAGGGGGCGGAATCTACGAGCAGTACTTC.

This chain connects TRBV5-4 to TRBJ2-3, with TRBD2 matching 15 bases. The length of the CDR3 is 17 residues. Germline V lookup: CDR1 SGHNT, CDR2 YYREEE (reference sequence). V was clipped by 3 bases and J by 2 bases; unmatched bases: 4. CDR3 nucleotide sequence: TGTGCCAGCAGCTCCGGACTAGCGGGGGGGCTCACAGATACGCAGTATTTT. It specifies CASSSGLAGGLTDTQYF.

The rearrangement links TRBV11-2 to TRBJ1-2; TRBD1 aligns across 7 bases. Trimming cost V 5 bases and J 4 bases; bases outside gene matches: 10. The CDR3 runs 15 residues. CDR1 and CDR2 from the germline V gene are SGHAT and FQNNGV. In DNA form, the CDR3 reads TGTGCCAGCAGCGAAAATTGGAACAGGGGCTATGGCTACACCTTC. This sequence encodes CASSENWNRGYGYTF.

The CDR3 sequence is CASRNELTAKGGSPLHF. DNA for the CDR3: TGCGCCAGCAGGAACGAACTAACCGCGAAAGGGGGTTCACCCCTCCACTTT. J is TRBJ1-6 and V is TRBV5-1, with D perhaps matching TRBD1 (6 bases). V lost 5 bases to trimming and J lost 9 bases, with 24 bases between them. This CDR3 has 17 amino acids. Germline CDR1 SGHRS, CDR2 YFSETQ. Variable domain in full (rest from reference TRBV5-1 and TRBJ1-6): KAGVTQTPRYLIKTRGQQVTLSCSPISGHRSVSWYQQTPGQGLQFLFEYFSETQRNKGNFPGRFSGRQFSNSRSEMNVSTLELGDSALYLCASRNELTAKGGSPLHFGNGTRLTVT.

The chain joins TRBV6-4 to TRBJ1-2, with D possibly matching TRBD1 (5 bases). Trimming stripped 0 bases from V and 5 bases from J, with 7 bases between. The CDR3 runs 13 residues. Germline CDR1 and CDR2: MRHNA and SNTAGT. CDR3 DNA sequence: TGTGCCAGCAGTGACTCGCCAGGGTATGGCTACACCTTC. Translation: CASSDSPGYGYTF.

This chain connects TRBV20-1 to TRBJ2-1; 9 bases line up with TRBD2. The CDR3 runs to 16 residues. CDR1 DFQATT and CDR2 SNEGSKA come from the germline V gene (reference sequence). Trimming took 3 bases from V and 1 from J; bases not matched to a gene: 7. The CDR3 sequence: CSASGRTSVSYNEQFF. The CDR3 DNA reads as TGCAGTGCTAGTGGCAGGACTAGCGTTTCCTACAATGAGCAGTTCTTC.

The chain couples TRBV19 to TRBJ1-2; 7 nucleotides line up with TRBD1. CDR3 length equals 13 residues. Trimming at V came to 5 bases and at J to 6 bases, leaving 6 bases not matched to a gene. Germline values: CDR1 LNHDA, CDR2 SQIVND (reference sequence). CDR3 region: CASSPGTEDGYTF. CDR3 nucleotides: TGTGCCAGTAGTCCCGGGACAGAGGATGGCTACACCTTC. The variable domain in full, completed from reference TRBV19 and TRBJ1-2, reads DGGITQSPKYLFRKEGQNVTLSCEQNLNHDAMYWYRQDPGQGLRLIYYSQIVNDFQKGDIAEGYSVSREKKESFPLTVTSAQKNPTAFYLCASSPGTEDGYTFGSGTRLTVV.

The genes are TRBV5-4 and TRBJ1-5; 8 bases match TRBD1. The V gene end was trimmed by 3 bases and the J gene end by 5 bases; junction bases not matched to a gene: 7. The germline CDR1 and CDR2 sequences are SGHNT and YYREEE (reference sequence). CDR3 length equals 15 residues. The CDR3 region is CASSSGQGGDQPQHF. In DNA form, the CDR3 reads TGTGCCAGCAGCTCCGGACAGGGCGGGGATCAGCCCCAGCATTTT. Supplemented by reference TRBV5-4 and TRBJ1-5, the full variable domain reads ETGVTQSPTHLIKTRGQQVTLRCSSQSGHNTVSWYQQALGQGPQFIFQYYREEENGRGNFPPRFSGLQFPNYSSELNVNALELDDSALYLCASSSGQGGDQPQHFGDGTRLSIL.

J is TRBJ1-6 and V is TRBV4-1; D call uncertain. The CDR3 is 13 residues long. CDR1 is MGHRA, CDR2 YSYEKL, per germline. Trimming took off 2 bases at V and 9 bases at J, with 8 bases between the two ends. The CDR3, as DNA: TGCGCCAGCAGCCAAACTTCCGGTTCACCCCTCCACTTT. Translated: CASSQTSGSPLHF.

The genes are TRBV11-2 and TRBJ2-7; a possible D gene is TRBD2 (5 bases). Germline V gives CDR1 SGHAT, CDR2 FQNNGV. Trimming removed 0 bases from V and 2 bases from J, with 8 bases in between. CDR3 length: 14 amino acids. In nucleotides, the CDR3 is TGTGCCAGCAGCTTAGATAGCGCTACCTACGAGCAGTACTTC. It yields the protein CASSLDSATYEQYF.

This clone has only one observation. This chain connects TRBV5-4 to TRBJ2-7; D is unclear. The CDR3 sequence is 14 residues long. The germline gives CDR1 SGHNT, CDR2 YYREEE (reference sequence). V was cut by 0 bases and J by 0 bases, with 7 bases left in between. CDR3 DNA: TGTGCCAGCAGCTTGGAATTATCCTCCTACGAGCAGTACTTC. This translates into CASSLELSSYEQYF.

The chain links TRBV7-2 to TRBJ1-6; 8 bases align to TRBD1. Unmatched junction bases numbered 4, after V lost 1 base and J lost 8 bases. In germline, CDR1 is SGHTA, CDR2 FQGNSA. This CDR3 has 15 amino acids. CDR3 in amino acids: CASSLVRDRYSPLHF. CDR3 coding DNA: TGTGCCAGCAGCTTAGTTCGGGACAGGTATTCACCCCTCCACTTT.

This clone has just a few counts. The chain links TRBV29-1 to TRBJ1-2; 8 nucleotides agree with TRBD1. The length of the CDR3 is 12 residues. V shed 7 bases and J 4 bases; nucleotides not matched to a gene: 5. CDR1 and CDR2 from the germline V gene are SQVTM and ANQGSEA. CDR3 nucleotides: TGCAGCGACCAAACAGGGGGCTATGGCTACACCTTC. It specifies CSDQTGGYGYTF.

Written as DNA, the CDR3 is TGTGCCAGCAGCCAGTCGGGGGATTTAGATACGCAGTATTTT. It yields the protein CASSQSGDLDTQYF. The chain combines TRBV3-1 (or the pseudogene TRBV3-2) with TRBJ2-3, with D perhaps matching TRBD2 (6 bases). The CDR3 extends over 14 amino acids. Deletions cut 3 bases from V and 5 bases from J, with 12 bases between. Germline-derived CDR1 and CDR2 are LGHDT and YNNKEL (reference sequence).

CDR3 sequence reads: CASSLGAGYNEQFF. The CDR3 coding sequence is TGTGCCAGCAGCTTAGGTGCAGGGTACAATGAGCAGTTCTTC. The rearrangement joins TRBV11-3 to TRBJ2-1, with a weak D call TRBD1 (5 bases). The germline CDR1 and CDR2 sequences are SGHNT and YENEEA. The CDR3 is 14 residues long. V was cut by 1 base and J by 4 bases, with 8 bases left in between.

This clone was recorded once. The gene calls are TRBV27 and TRBJ1-1; D is unclear. The CDR3 runs 17 residues. In germline, CDR1 is MNHEY, CDR2 SMNVEV (reference sequence). The germline V and J ends were trimmed by 2 bases and 0 bases, with 16 bases remaining between them. In nucleotides, the CDR3 is TGTGCCAGCAGTTTACGGGGAGCAGTGGGGATGAACACTGAAGCTTTCTTT. Amino acid sequence: CASSLRGAVGMNTEAFF.

V is TRBV7-3 and J is TRBJ2-7, with D maybe TRBD2 (5 bases). Per germline, CDR1 SGHTA and CDR2 FQGTGA. V gave up 1 base and J gave up 6 bases, with 10 bases separating them. The CDR3 runs 13 residues. The CDR3 DNA is TGTGCCAGCAGCTTAAGCGGACGGGGCGAGCAGTACTTC. Translated: CASSLSGRGEQYF.

This sequence joins TRBV7-2 and TRBJ2-5; 14 nucleotides line up with TRBD2. Trimming at V came to 1 base and at J to 9 bases, leaving 4 bases not matched to a gene. This CDR3 has 15 amino acids. CDR1 is SGHTA, CDR2 FQGNSA, per germline. CDR3 coding DNA: TGTGCCAGCAGCTTAGGACTAGCGGGGGGGAGGTCCCAGTACTTC. Residues: CASSLGLAGGRSQYF. The entire variable domain, with the rest obtained from reference TRBV7-2 and TRBJ2-5, is as follows: GAGVSQSPSNKVTEKGKDVELRCDPISGHTALYWYRQSLGQGLEFLIYFQGNSAPDKSGLPSDRFSAERTGGSVSTLTIQRTQQEDSAVYLCASSLGLAGGRSQYFGPGTRLLVL.